Below are 9 T cell receptor beta chains sequenced from a single sample in a study of blood T cells in healthy people across ages. It was with a sample-barcoded 5' primer and a J-beta primer mix that a second PCR of roughly 7 to 12 cycles was run. TCRdb re-called the 5' RACE reads with MiXCR, one entry per CDR3 protein. The data contain roughly 2 million distinct CDR3 sequences, just under 50% of them singletons. Sequenced: blood. The origin of the receptors is a middle-aged woman in good health.

This chain connects TRBV11-2 to TRBJ2-5, with a possible D match to TRBD2 (5 bases). The CDR3 consists of 13 residues. Trimming took 1 base from V and 11 from J, leaving 14 bases between them. Germline lookup yields CDR1 SGHAT and CDR2 FQNNGV. CDR3 sequence reads: CASSLGTPWEQYF. The CDR3 DNA reads TGTGCCAGCAGCTTAGGGACCCCATGGGAGCAGTACTTC.

This chain joins TRBV7-3 and TRBJ2-1, with D hard to call. This CDR3 has 17 residues. Trimming removed 5 bases at V and 0 bases at J, with 17 bases between. CDR1 and CDR2 (germline): SGHTA, FQGTGA. Here the CDR3 reads CASSLTPTRGSYNEQFF. CDR3 DNA: TGTGCCAGCAGCCTCACCCCAACTCGCGGCTCCTACAATGAGCAGTTCTTC.

The V call is TRBV20-1, the J call TRBJ1-4; D not resolved. The CDR3 contains 12 residues. The germline V gene encodes CDR1 DFQATT and CDR2 SNEGSKA (reference sequence). V was shortened by 5 bases and J by 8 bases, with 12 bases between the two germline ends. CDR3 sequence: CSAPGGVEKLFF. The DNA of the CDR3 is TGCAGTGCTCCGGGTGGGGTGGAAAAACTGTTTTTT.

The V gene is TRBV7-2, the J gene TRBJ1-6, with D perhaps TRBD1 (5 bases). The CDR3 covers 16 residues. The germline V and J ends were trimmed by 3 bases and 5 bases, with 14 bases remaining between them. From germline, CDR1 is SGHTA and CDR2 FQGNSA. The CDR3 loop is CASSFRRVGNNSPLHF. CDR3 sequence (DNA): TGTGCCAGCAGCTTCCGCAGGGTCGGAAATAATTCACCCCTCCACTTT.

The chain couples TRBV7-8 to TRBJ2-7, with TRBD2 matching over 9 bases. The germline V gene has CDR1 SGHVS and CDR2 FQNEAQ. This CDR3 has 16 amino acids. V gave up 0 bases and J gave up 7 bases; unmatched junction bases: 10. As DNA, the CDR3 is TGTGCCAGCAGCTTAGCACATTCCAGCGGGGGGTATGAGCAGTACTTC. Translated: CASSLAHSSGGYEQYF.

The chain carries TRBV20-1 and TRBJ2-5; TRBD2 matches at 11 bases. CDR1 is DFQATT, CDR2 SNEGSKA, per germline (reference sequence). This CDR3 contains 17 residues. The junction had 13 bases not matched to a gene; V was cut back by 5 bases and J by 2 bases. CDR3 coding DNA: TGCAGTGCTTTCCACCCCCTAGCGGGGGGACGACAAGAGACCCAGTACTTC. This codes for CSAFHPLAGGRQETQYF.

Note on this clonotype: The germline gene is not matched at one end of the junction; a read error may be the cause. This rearrangement joins TRBV5-6 to TRBJ2-3; D is uncertain. The CDR3 is made up of 14 amino acids. Germline V CDR1 and CDR2: SGHDT, YYEEEE. The CDR3 region has the DNA TGTGCCGGCAGCGCCCTCCTGATAAAGGATACGCAGTATTTT. Amino acids: CAGSALLIKDTQYF.

This clonotype was picked up a small number of times. The V call is TRBV5-1, the J call TRBJ2-7, with D tentatively TRBD2 (5 bases). Trimming took off 0 bases at V and 0 bases at J, with 10 bases between the two ends. This CDR3 comprises 15 residues. Germline CDR1 and CDR2: SGHRS and YFSETQ. CDR3 amino acids: CASSLDSGDSYEQYF. The CDR3 DNA reads TGCGCCAGCAGCTTGGATTCCGGGGACTCCTACGAGCAGTACTTC.

The sample holds a few counts of this clonotype. The gene calls are TRBV7-2 and TRBJ2-3; 12 bases map to TRBD2. J lost 0 bases, V lost 3 bases, and 4 bases had no gene match. From germline, CDR1 is SGHTA and CDR2 FQGNSA. The CDR3 consists of 17 residues. The CDR3 DNA reads TGTGCCAGCAGCTTGGCAACTAGCGGGGGGAGCACAGATACGCAGTATTTT. It codes for CASSLATSGGSTDTQYF.